This TCR beta chain was identified during a study of blood T cell repertoires in COVID-19. Study overall: The United States, Italy and Spain were the sources of the acute and convalescent COVID-19 samples. T cells, B-cell-depleted T cells, or PBMCs supplied cDNA or gDNA.

The CDR3 runs to 13 residues. Germline V CDR1 and CDR2: SEHNR, FQNEAQ (reference sequence). V was trimmed by 3 bases and J by 4 bases, leaving 9 bases between them. How the authors handled the data: Nucleated cell counts were estimated from reference gene primer amplification. Sequencing was performed with immunoSEQ multiplex PCR; in TCRdb, only in-frame clones are kept and a portion is missing. V, J and clone size derive from that table, while D and trimming were established from the DNA sequence. The repertoire holds around 70,000 clones, with over 80% as singletons. There are a few counts of this clone.

V usage is TRBV7-9 and J usage is TRBJ1-2; D possibly corresponds to TRBD1 (5 bases). The receptor's source is a woman in her sixties with acute or convalescent COVID-19. Sequenced input: peripheral blood. CDR3 amino acids: CASSLQGGYGYTF. In DNA, the CDR3 is TGTGCCAGCAGCTTGCAGGGAGGCTATGGCTACACCTTC.